The clone carrying this TCR beta chain was observed a handful of times. Its cognate antigen is unknown. The data stem from a study of beta chain features in type 1 diabetes. The study's findings and limits: Here, the possible influence of HLA type (on TCRB rearrangement) remained unresolved. TCRB CDR3 length was moderately but significantly reduced in all four CD4+ subsets of Type 1 diabetes patients.

Expressed TCRB transcripts were sequenced, since all the RNA that had been isolated was reverse transcribed. Libraries were prepared by immunoSEQ multiplex PCR; TCRdb keeps only in-frame clonotypes and omits some of them. The table includes under 300,000 clones, roughly 14% detected once. The CDR3 is made up of 14 amino acids. Trimming shortened V by 3 bases and J by 7 bases, and 15 bases separated the two germline ends. This sequence joins TRBV23-1 and TRBJ1-2; D is undetermined. TRBV23-1 is treated as an ORF (open reading frame) with a function not yet certain. The origin of this receptor is a man in his thirties or forties with type 1 diabetes. Source material: naive CD4+ T cells from blood. CDR3 sequence: CASSQRTCGPGYTF. The CDR3 nucleotides read TGCGCCAGCAGTCAGCGGACGTGCGGGCCTGGCTACACCTTC.